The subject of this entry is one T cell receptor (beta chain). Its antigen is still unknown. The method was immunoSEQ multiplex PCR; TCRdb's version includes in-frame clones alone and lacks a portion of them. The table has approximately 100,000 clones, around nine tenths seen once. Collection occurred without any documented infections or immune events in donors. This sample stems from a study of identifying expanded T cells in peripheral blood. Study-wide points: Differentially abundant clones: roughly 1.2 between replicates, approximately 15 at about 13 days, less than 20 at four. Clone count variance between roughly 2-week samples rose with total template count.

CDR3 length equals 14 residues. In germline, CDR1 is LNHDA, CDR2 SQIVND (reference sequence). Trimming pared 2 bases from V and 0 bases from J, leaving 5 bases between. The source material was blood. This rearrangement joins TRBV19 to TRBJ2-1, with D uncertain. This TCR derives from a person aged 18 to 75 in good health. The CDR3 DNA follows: TGTGCCAGTAGTATATGGGGCTCCTACAATGAGCAGTTCTTC. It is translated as CASSIWGSYNEQFF.